What follows are 16 T cell receptor beta chains derived from one specimen sequenced in a study of T-cell memory formation after mild COVID-19. MiXCR was run by TCRdb on the 5' RACE reads, yielding one entry per CDR3 protein. The sample consists of about 610,000 distinct CDR3 sequences, roughly a sixth of them appearing once. Sequenced material: PBMCs or a T cell subset sorted from them (not recorded which). The receptors stem from an adult woman who had mild COVID-19 (a few samples of this study predate the infection). Cell type and time point are not known.

CDR3 loop: CASGTSVYNEQFF. Here the CDR3 DNA reads TGTGCCAGCGGGACTAGCGTTTACAATGAGCAGTTCTTC. The rearrangement joins TRBV12-3 or TRBV12-4 to TRBJ2-1, with 10 positions matching TRBD2. Losses at the gene ends were 8 bases for V and 4 bases for J; bases not matched to a gene: 2. The CDR3 has 13 amino acids.

The chain recombines TRBV5-4 with TRBJ2-7; 9 bases align to TRBD1. CDR1 is SGHNT and CDR2 is YYREEE in the germline V gene (reference sequence). Trimming took 3 bases from V and 3 from J; bases not matched to a gene: 7. This CDR3 region has 15 residues. DNA for the CDR3: TGTGCCAGCAGCTACGGACAGGGGTCAAACTACGAGCAGTACTTC. It encodes CASSYGQGSNYEQYF.

The chain is built from TRBV3-1 and TRBJ2-7; D is unclear. This CDR3 is 14 amino acids long. The V end was cut by 4 bases, the J end by 2 bases, with 12 bases between. Germline-derived CDR1 and CDR2 are LGHDT and YNNKEL (reference sequence). The CDR3 region is CASSPSVPAYEQYF. The DNA for the CDR3 is TGTGCCAGCAGCCCATCTGTCCCCGCCTACGAGCAGTACTTC.

The chain employs TRBV3-1 and TRBJ1-2; D gene ambiguous. The CDR3 has 14 residues. Germline CDR1 and CDR2: LGHDT and YNNKEL (reference sequence). Trimming pared 0 bases from V and 0 bases from J, leaving 5 bases between. The CDR3 spells CASSQERPNYGYTF. CDR3 in DNA: TGTGCCAGCAGCCAAGAACGGCCTAACTATGGCTACACCTTC.

The gene calls are TRBV12-5 and TRBJ1-1; 9 bases map to TRBD1. After removal of 1 base from V and 8 bases from J, the junction contained 2 bases not matched to a gene. Germline V gives CDR1 LGHNT, CDR2 FRNRAP. The CDR3 is made up of 13 amino acids. CDR3: CASGLAGTGEAFF. CDR3 DNA: TGTGCTAGTGGTTTGGCAGGGACAGGGGAAGCTTTCTTT.

The rearrangement uses TRBV16 and TRBJ1-1, with no clear D. V was pared by 0 bases and J by 0 bases, with 11 bases between. Germline values: CDR1 KGHSY, CDR2 FQNENV. This CDR3 contains 16 residues. CDR3 region: CASSQSYSQMNTEAFF. CDR3 DNA: TGTGCCAGCAGCCAATCGTACTCCCAGATGAACACTGAAGCTTTCTTT.

In DNA, the CDR3 is TGTGCCACCAGTGAATTAGCGGGAGGGCCGTGGGCCAAAAACATTCAGTACTTC. This sequence encodes CATSELAGGPWAKNIQYF. The rearrangement uses TRBV24-1 and TRBJ2-4; 11 bases match TRBD2. V shed 4 bases, J shed 1 base, and the junction held 8 bases outside the gene matches. Germline assignment: CDR1 KGHDR and CDR2 SFDVKD. The CDR3 covers 18 residues.

This clonotype was seen a few times. The chain employs TRBV5-5 and TRBJ2-1, with 9 bases aligning to TRBD2. Germline assignment: CDR1 SGHKS and CDR2 YYEKEE (reference sequence). The CDR3 spans 17 residues. The V gene end was trimmed by 4 bases and the J gene end by 4 bases; junction bases not matched to a gene: 12. The chain's CDR3 is CASSVRGGTSRYNEQFF. CDR3 coding DNA: TGTGCCAGCAGCGTGCGAGGTGGGACTAGCAGATACAATGAGCAGTTCTTC.

At least ten counts were recorded for this clonotype. The chain recombines TRBV10-3 with TRBJ2-1; 10 bases map to TRBD2. V was pared by 3 bases and J by 16 bases, with 3 bases of the junction left unmatched. CDR1 is ENHRY, CDR2 SYGVKD, per germline. This CDR3 region has 11 residues. CDR3 amino acids: CAISDGTSVFF. The CDR3 nucleotides read TGTGCCATCAGTGATGGGACTAGCGTCTTCTTC.

The V and J genes are TRBV4-2 and TRBJ2-3; no reliable D call. The germline V gene has CDR1 LGHNA and CDR2 YNFKEQ. The CDR3 runs 14 residues. The germline V and J ends were trimmed by 0 bases and 6 bases, with 10 bases remaining between them. CDR3 DNA sequence: TGTGCCAGCAGCCAAGATATAGTGGCGGATACGCAGTATTTT. This codes for CASSQDIVADTQYF.

The rearrangement links TRBV7-3 to TRBJ2-3; D possibly corresponds to TRBD2 (5 bases). Germline V gene lookup returns CDR1 SGHTA and CDR2 FQGTGA. V shed 2 bases and J shed 3 bases, with 9 bases lying between them. The CDR3 runs 14 residues. For the CDR3, the DNA is TGTGCCAGCAGCTTATTGACGGGGACAGATACGCAGTATTTT. Translated: CASSLLTGTDTQYF.

The rearrangement uses TRBV7-9 and TRBJ2-3; perhaps D is TRBD1 or TRBD2 (6 bases each). The CDR3 consists of 15 residues. Germline V CDR1 and CDR2: SEHNR, FQNEAQ (reference sequence). Trimming shortened V by 3 bases and J by 2 bases, and 12 bases separated the two germline ends. CDR3 sequence: CASSFTQGLTDTQYF. The CDR3 DNA sequence: TGTGCCAGCAGCTTTACACAGGGACTCACAGATACGCAGTATTTT.

The chain uses TRBV7-6 and TRBJ2-7; D is perhaps TRBD2 (6 bases). The CDR3 covers 16 residues. Germline V CDR1 and CDR2: SGHVS, FNYEAQ. Trimming took 3 bases from V and 2 from J, leaving 17 bases between them. Here the CDR3 DNA reads TGTGCCAGCAGCTTTGGACCGGGAGAACGCCCCTACGAGCAGTACTTC. Amino acid sequence: CASSFGPGERPYEQYF. Combining the CDR3 with reference TRBV7-6 and TRBJ2-7 gives the whole variable domain GAGVSQSPRYKVTKRGQDVALRCDPISGHVSLYWYRQALGQGPEFLTYFNYEAQQDKSGLPNDRFSAERPEGSISTLTIQRTEQRDSAMYRCASSFGPGERPYEQYFGPGTRLTVT.

This clonotype was observed a handful of times. The chain couples TRBV6-2 or TRBV6-3 to TRBJ2-5; 7 bases line up with TRBD2. The CDR3 extends over 15 amino acids. With V trimmed by 4 bases and J by 5 bases, 10 bases remained unmatched. The germline V gene encodes CDR1 MNHEY and CDR2 SVGEGT. The CDR3: CASSFPGLPRETQYF. CDR3 nucleotides: TGTGCCAGCAGTTTCCCGGGACTACCACGGGAGACCCAGTACTTC.

The CDR3 DNA sequence: TGTGCCAGCAGCAACCCATTGGGCGTGGGGGAAAAACTGTTTTTT. As protein: CASSNPLGVGEKLFF. The chain recombines TRBV7-2 with TRBJ1-4; D gene ambiguous. The V and J ends lost 5 bases and 8 bases respectively, with 18 bases between them. The CDR3 is 15 amino acids. In germline, CDR1 is SGHTA, CDR2 FQGNSA. Full variable domain (missing parts from reference TRBV7-2 and TRBJ1-4): GAGVSQSPSNKVTEKGKDVELRCDPISGHTALYWYRQSLGQGLEFLIYFQGNSAPDKSGLPSDRFSAERTGGSVSTLTIQRTQQEDSAVYLCASSNPLGVGEKLFFGSGTQLSVL.

The chain links TRBV24-1 to TRBJ2-2, with D maybe TRBD2 (5 bases). The V gene lost 6 bases and the J gene lost 5 bases, with 15 bases spanning the gap. This CDR3 is built from 15 residues. Germline V gene sequence: CDR1 KGHDR, CDR2 SFDVKD. The chain's CDR3 is CATSTGEVETGELFF. In DNA, the CDR3 is TGTGCCACCAGTACCGGGGAAGTAGAAACCGGGGAGCTGTTTTTT.